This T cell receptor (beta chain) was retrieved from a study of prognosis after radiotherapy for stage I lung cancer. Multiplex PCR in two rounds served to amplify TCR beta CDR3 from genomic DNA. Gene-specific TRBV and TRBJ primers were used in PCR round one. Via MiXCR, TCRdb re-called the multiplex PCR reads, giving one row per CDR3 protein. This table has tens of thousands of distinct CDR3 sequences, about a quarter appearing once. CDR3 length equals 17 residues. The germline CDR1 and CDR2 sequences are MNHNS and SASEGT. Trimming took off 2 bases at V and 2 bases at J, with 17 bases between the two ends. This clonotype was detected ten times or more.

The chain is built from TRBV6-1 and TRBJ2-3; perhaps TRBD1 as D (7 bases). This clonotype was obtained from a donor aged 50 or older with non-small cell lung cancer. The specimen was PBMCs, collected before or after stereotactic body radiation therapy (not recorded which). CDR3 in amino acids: CASSEKGAGRPTDTQYF. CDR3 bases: TGTGCCAGCAGTGAAAAGGGGGCGGGACGACCCACAGATACGCAGTATTTT.